This paragraph reports one T cell receptor beta chain. Its cognate antigen is unknown. A much larger clone differs by one base, so this may be a read error. Then a second PCR, running roughly 6 to 12 cycles, was carried out with a sample-barcoded 5' primer and a J-beta primer mix. Every molecule of cDNA carried a tag from a template-switch adaptor with 12 random nucleotides. TCRdb ran MiXCR on the 5' RACE reads and lists one entry per CDR3 protein. The sample carries 650,000 to 700,000 distinct CDR3 sequences, about 50% recorded once. These data originate in a study of blood T cells in healthy people across ages. Study results and limitations: It was not possible, with unsorted PBMCs, to conclusively compare naive and antigen-experienced cells. Age brought a roughly linear fall in TCR beta diversity measured per million T cells.

The source of this sequence is a woman older than 75 in good health. The material sequenced was blood.

The CDR3 here is CSATGQRYEQYF. In DNA, the CDR3 is TGCAGTGCTACGGGACAGAGGTACGAGCAGTACTTC. The chain is built from TRBV20-1 and TRBJ2-7; the match to TRBD1 covers 7 bases. This CDR3 has 12 amino acids. V lost 4 bases and J lost 4; bases outside the gene matches: 4. Germline V gene data show CDR1 as DFQATT and CDR2 as SNEGSKA (reference sequence).